This T cell receptor (beta chain) was documented in a study of control samples from healthy donors and cancer patients. Germline V gene lookup returns CDR1 SGHRS and CDR2 YFSETQ. V lost 3 bases to trimming and J lost 0 bases, with 15 bases between them. The CDR3 runs to 16 residues. Sequenced by immunoSEQ multiplex PCR; TCRdb stores in-frame clones only, minus some. Of 60,000 to 95,000 clones listed, 84% were seen once; the top ten hold about 15%. The sequence came from a man in his fifties in good health. The specimen sequenced was blood. The chain joins TRBV5-1 to TRBJ1-2, with a weak D call TRBD1 (5 bases). In DNA, the CDR3 is TGCGCCAGCAGCTCAATAGACAGTACTGCTAACTATGGCTACACCTTC. It encodes CASSSIDSTANYGYTF.